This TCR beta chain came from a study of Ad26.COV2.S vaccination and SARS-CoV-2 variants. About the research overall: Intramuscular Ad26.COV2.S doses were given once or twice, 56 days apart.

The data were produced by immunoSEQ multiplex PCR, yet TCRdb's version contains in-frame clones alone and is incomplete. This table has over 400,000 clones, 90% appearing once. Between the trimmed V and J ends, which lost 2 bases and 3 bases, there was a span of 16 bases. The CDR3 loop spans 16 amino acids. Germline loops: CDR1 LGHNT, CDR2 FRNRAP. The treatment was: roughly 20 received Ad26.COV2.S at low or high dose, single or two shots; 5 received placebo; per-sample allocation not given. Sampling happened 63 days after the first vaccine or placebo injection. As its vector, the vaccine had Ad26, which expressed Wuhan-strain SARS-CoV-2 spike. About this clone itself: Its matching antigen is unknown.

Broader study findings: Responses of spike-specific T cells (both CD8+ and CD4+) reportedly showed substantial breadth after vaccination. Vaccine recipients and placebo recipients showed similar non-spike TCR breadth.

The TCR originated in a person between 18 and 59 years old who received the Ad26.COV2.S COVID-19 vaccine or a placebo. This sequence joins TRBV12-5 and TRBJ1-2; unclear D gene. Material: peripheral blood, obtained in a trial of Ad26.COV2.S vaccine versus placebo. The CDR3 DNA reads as TGTGCTAGTGGTTTGTGGGCTGGCTCTCCCCACTATGGCTACACCTTC. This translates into CASGLWAGSPHYGYTF.